Listed below are T cell receptor beta chains from one sample, sequenced in a study of blood T cell repertoires in COVID-19. Data came from immunoSEQ multiplex PCR; TCRdb stores just in-frame clones and leaves some out. The sample lists under 150,000 clones, roughly 84% occurring once. The specimen sequenced was peripheral blood. These receptors were obtained from a man aged 55 to 70 with acute or convalescent COVID-19. The CDR3 runs from the conserved cysteine through the conserved F or W. Each record gives: V gene, clone size, J gene, CDR3 protein. Clone size appears in some rows only: once, few, many, or a class for an expanded clone.

TRBV5-1	once	TRBJ2-5	CASSFGTVVQETQYF
TRBV14	few	TRBJ1-4	CASSTDTTYREKLFF
TRBV19	-	TRBJ1-1	CASSIDSGVGTEAFF
TRBV5-1	-	TRBJ2-3	CASSSTPSGGSTDTQYF
TRBV18	-	TRBJ1-6	CASSAGQGVDSPLHF
TRBV29-1	-	TRBJ1-4	CSVEGEGREKLFF
TRBV7-6	-	TRBJ2-1	CASSLGYGRAYNEQFF
TRBV5-8	once	TRBJ2-5	CASSGGQGQRQETQYF
TRBV27	-	TRBJ2-1	CASSPLRGGSYNEQFF
TRBV5-1	-	TRBJ1-4	CASSQEPRQANEKLFF
TRBV7-9	-	TRBJ1-1	CASSPRTGGNTEAFF
TRBV7-9	few	TRBJ1-3	CASSPRGQGAWGNTIYF
TRBV18	-	TRBJ1-5	CASSPGGGNQPQHF
TRBV2	-	TRBJ2-3	CATGFGRADTQYF
TRBV12-5	-	TRBJ1-3	CASGAGGSGNTIYF
TRBV15	-	TRBJ2-1	CATSRDRGEEHEQFF
TRBV14	-	TRBJ1-1	CASSQEGQAGTEAFF
TRBV6-4	-	TRBJ2-3	CASSARTGGGGDTQYF
TRBV19	-	TRBJ1-5	CASNHRVGQPQHF
TRBV6-1	-	TRBJ1-5	CASSEGLNQPQHF
TRBV15	few	TRBJ1-1	CATSRASNTEAFF
TRBV11-2	-	TRBJ2-7	CASSLSFQGSLYF
TRBV5-5	-	TRBJ2-1	CASSPALPDSYNEQFF
TRBV9	-	TRBJ1-2	CASSPRQSVSDGYTF
TRBV7-8	-	TRBJ2-3	CASSLLTDTQYF
TRBV5-4	-	TRBJ1-5	CASSQGPGRVNQPQHF
TRBV4-2	few	TRBJ1-1	CASSQHTGYPTEAFF
TRBV19	few	TRBJ1-6	CATRTGTLHNSPLHF
TRBV19	-	TRBJ1-2	CASSIEGSNYGYTF
TRBV24-1	once	TRBJ2-1	CATSDLPSGNEQFF
TRBV7-3	once	TRBJ2-7	CASSSQGSDEQYF
TRBV5-6	-	TRBJ1-1	CASRRQGNTEAFF
TRBV7-2	few	TRBJ1-3	CASSSRQGSGNTIYF
TRBV4-2	few	TRBJ2-2	CASSQVAGEGTGELFF
TRBV6-5	-	TRBJ1-1	CASSLSGISTEAFF
TRBV19	-	TRBJ2-7	CASSILPGQGEEQYF
TRBV6-6	-	TRBJ2-7	CASKGQRYEQYF
TRBV21-1	-	TRBJ1-5	CASITGGFSNQPQHF
TRBV6-6	-	TRBJ2-7	CASQYTPGDEQYF